This TCR beta chain was profiled in a study of identical twins. TCRdb fed the 5' RACE reads into MiXCR, producing one record per CDR3 protein. The sample records over 550,000 distinct CDR3 sequences, under 8.5% being singletons. Germline V gives CDR1 LNHNV, CDR2 YYDKDF (reference sequence). This CDR3 is 11 amino acids long. V was clipped by 1 base and J by 8 bases, with 4 bases between them. This same sample was also part of a study on yellow fever vaccine responses in identical twins.

This clonotype was sampled from a woman aged 18-29 years in good health. V usage is TRBV15 and J usage is TRBJ2-3; no reliable D call. The material sequenced was PBMCs. The CDR3 bases are TGTGCCACCAGCAGAGTAACTACGCAGTATTTT. This gives the protein CATSRVTTQYF.